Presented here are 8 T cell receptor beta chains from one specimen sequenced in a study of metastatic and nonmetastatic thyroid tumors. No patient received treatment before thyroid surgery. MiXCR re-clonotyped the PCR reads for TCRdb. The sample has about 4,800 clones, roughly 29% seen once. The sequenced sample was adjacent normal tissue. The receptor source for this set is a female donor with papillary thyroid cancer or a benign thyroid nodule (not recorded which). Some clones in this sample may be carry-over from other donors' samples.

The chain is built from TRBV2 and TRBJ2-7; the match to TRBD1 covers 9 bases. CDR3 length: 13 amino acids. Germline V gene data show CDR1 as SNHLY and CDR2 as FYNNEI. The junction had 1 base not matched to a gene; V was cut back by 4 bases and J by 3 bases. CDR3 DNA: TGTGCCAGCAGTGGGACAGGGGTCTACGAGCAGTACTTC. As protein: CASSGTGVYEQYF.

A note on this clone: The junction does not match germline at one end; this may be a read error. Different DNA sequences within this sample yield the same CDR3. CDR3 loop: CASSLGLGSTGLYEQYF. CDR3 DNA sequence: TGCGCTAGCAGCTTGGGACTCGGATCCACAGGCCTATACGAGCAGTACTTC. The chain couples TRBV5-1 to TRBJ2-7; tentative D call: TRBD2 (6 bases). The germline CDR1 and CDR2 sequences are SGHRS and YFSETQ. This CDR3 has 17 amino acids.

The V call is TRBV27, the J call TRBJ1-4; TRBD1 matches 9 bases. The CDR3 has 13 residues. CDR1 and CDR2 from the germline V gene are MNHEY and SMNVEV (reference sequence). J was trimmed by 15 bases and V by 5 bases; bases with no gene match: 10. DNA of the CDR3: TGTGCCAGCAGTCGGACAGGGGCGGGTGGGATGTTTTTT. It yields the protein CASSRTGAGGMFF.

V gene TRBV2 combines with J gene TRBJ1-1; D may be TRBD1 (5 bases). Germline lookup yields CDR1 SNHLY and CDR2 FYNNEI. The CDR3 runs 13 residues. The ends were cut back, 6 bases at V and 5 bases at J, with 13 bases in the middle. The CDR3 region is CASSSQGRTEAFF. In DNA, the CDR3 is TGTGCCAGCAGCTCTCAGGGAAGGACTGAAGCTTTCTTT.

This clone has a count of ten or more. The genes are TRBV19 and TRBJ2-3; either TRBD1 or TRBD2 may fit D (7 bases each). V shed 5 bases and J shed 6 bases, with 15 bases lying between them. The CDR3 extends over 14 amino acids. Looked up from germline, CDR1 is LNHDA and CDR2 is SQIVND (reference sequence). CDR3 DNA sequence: TGTGCCAGTAGTCCCCAGGGGGGGAGGGATACGCAGTATTTT. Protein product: CASSPQGGRDTQYF.

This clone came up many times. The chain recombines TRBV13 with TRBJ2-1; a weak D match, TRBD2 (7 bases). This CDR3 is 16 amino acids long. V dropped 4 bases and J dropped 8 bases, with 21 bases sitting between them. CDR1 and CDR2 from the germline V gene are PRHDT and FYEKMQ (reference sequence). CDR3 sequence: CASSSGRVRGFDEQFF. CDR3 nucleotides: TGTGCCAGCAGCTCAGGGAGGGTAAGGGGGTTTGATGAGCAGTTCTTC.

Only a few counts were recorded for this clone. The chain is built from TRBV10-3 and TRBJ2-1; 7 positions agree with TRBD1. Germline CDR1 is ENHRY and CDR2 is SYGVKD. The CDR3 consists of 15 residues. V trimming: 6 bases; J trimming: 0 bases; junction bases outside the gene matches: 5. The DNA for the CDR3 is TGTGCCATCAGCCGACAGGGCAACTCCTACAATGAGCAGTTCTTC. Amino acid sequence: CAISRQGNSYNEQFF.

This CDR3 is CASSLEGMSTNEQFF. The CDR3, as DNA: TGCGCCAGCAGCTTGGAGGGTATGTCTACCAATGAGCAGTTCTTC. The chain employs TRBV5-1 and TRBJ2-1; D gene uncertain. The V and J ends lost 0 bases and 6 bases respectively, with 13 bases between them. Per the germline V gene, CDR1 is SGHRS and CDR2 is YFSETQ. The CDR3 loop spans 15 amino acids.